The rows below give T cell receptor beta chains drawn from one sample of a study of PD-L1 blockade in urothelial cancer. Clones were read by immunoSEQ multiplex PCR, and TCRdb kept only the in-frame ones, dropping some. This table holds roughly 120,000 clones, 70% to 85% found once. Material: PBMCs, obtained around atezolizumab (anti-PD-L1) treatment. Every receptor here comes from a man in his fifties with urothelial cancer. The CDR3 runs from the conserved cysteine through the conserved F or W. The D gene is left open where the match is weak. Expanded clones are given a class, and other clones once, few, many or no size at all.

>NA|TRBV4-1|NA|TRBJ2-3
TGCGCCAGCAGTCCTGCTGCGACTAGAGGTACAGATACGCAGTATTTT
CASSPAATRGTDTQYF
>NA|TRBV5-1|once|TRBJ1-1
TGCGCCAGCAGCTTCGGGTACGATGAAGCTTTCTTT
CASSFGYDEAFF
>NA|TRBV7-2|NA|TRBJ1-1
TGTGCCAGCGGGAGTGCGAAGAACACTGAAGCTTTCTTT
CASGSAKNTEAFF
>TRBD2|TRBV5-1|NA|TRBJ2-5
TGCGCCAGCAGCGAGAGTAGCGGGCGGGAGACCCAGTACTTC
CASSESSGRETQYF
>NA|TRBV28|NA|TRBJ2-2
TGTGCCAGCAGTTTGGTTACAGGGACGAACACCGGGGAGCTGTTTTTT
CASSLVTGTNTGELFF
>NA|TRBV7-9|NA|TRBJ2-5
TGTGCCAGCAGCTCGTACACCCCGGCGGGGGAGACCCAGTACTTC
CASSSYTPAGETQYF
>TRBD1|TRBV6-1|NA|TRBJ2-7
TGTGCCAGCAGTGGTCTCGGGACAGGGAATTACGAGCAGTACTTC
CASSGLGTGNYEQYF
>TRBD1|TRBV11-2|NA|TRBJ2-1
TGTGCCAGCAGCTTAACAGGGGTTGAGCAGTTCTTC
CASSLTGVEQFF
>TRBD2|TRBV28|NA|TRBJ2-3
TGTGCCAGCAGTTTTAAGGCTAGCGGGCCAGATACGCAGTATTTT
CASSFKASGPDTQYF
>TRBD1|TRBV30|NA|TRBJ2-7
TGTGCCTGGAAGAGGGGGCCCTACGAGCAGTACTTC
CAWKRGPYEQYF
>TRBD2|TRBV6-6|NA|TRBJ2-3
TGTGCCAGCAGTTCCCATAGCGGGAGGGCCTCAGATACGCAGTATTTT
CASSSHSGRASDTQYF
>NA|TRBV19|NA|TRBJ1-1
TGTGCCAGTACCGCGCAGAACACTGAAGCTTTCTTT
CASTAQNTEAFF
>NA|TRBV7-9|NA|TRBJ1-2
TGTGCCAGCAGCTTAGAGGGGACATCATATGGCTACACCTTC
CASSLEGTSYGYTF
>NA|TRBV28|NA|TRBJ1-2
TGTGCCAGCAGTGTAAACTATGGCTACACCTTC
CASSVNYGYTF
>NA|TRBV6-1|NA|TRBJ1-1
TGTGCCAGCACCAGGATGATTTTGGGCACTGAAGCTTTCTTT
CASTRMILGTEAFF
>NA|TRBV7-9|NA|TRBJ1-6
TGTGCCAGCAGCTTACCGGGACAAGATAATTCACCCCTCCACTTT
CASSLPGQDNSPLHF
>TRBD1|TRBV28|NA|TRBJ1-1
TGTGCCAGCAGTTCTACAGGGGGTTTAACTGAAGCTTTCTTT
CASSSTGGLTEAFF
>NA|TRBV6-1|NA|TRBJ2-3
TGTGCCAGCAGGCGGGATCTAGCAGATACGCAGTATTTT
CASRRDLADTQYF
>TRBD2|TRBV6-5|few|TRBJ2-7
TGTGCCAGCAGTTGGGCTAGCGGGAGGTCCTACGAGCAGTACTTC
CASSWASGRSYEQYF
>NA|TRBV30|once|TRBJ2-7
TGTGCCTGGAGTTACCTTAGCGACTACGAGCAGTACTTC
CAWSYLSDYEQYF
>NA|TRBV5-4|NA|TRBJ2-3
TGTGCCAGCAAGGAAAGTCTTTACGGAGAGACGCAGTATTTT
CASKESLYGETQYF
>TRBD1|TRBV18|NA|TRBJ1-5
TGTGCCAGCTCAGCCCCACAGGGGAAAGGGAATCAGCCCCAGCATTTT
CASSAPQGKGNQPQHF
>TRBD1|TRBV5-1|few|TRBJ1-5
TGCGCCAGCAGCCCGGGACAGGGACGGGATCAGCCCCAGCATTTT
CASSPGQGRDQPQHF
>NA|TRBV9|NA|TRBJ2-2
TGTGCCAGCAGCGTAGGGCCTAGCGCAGGAGGGGAGCTGTTTTTT
CASSVGPSAGGELFF
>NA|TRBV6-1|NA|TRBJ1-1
TGTGCCAGCAGGGGACATAACACTGAAGCTTTCTTT
CASRGHNTEAFF
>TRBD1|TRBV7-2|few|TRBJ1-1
TGTGCCAGCAGCCCGGGACAGACTTACACTGAAGCTTTCTTT
CASSPGQTYTEAFF
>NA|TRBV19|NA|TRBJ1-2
TGTGCCAGTAGTCCCCGACAGATGGGCTATGGCTACACCTTC
CASSPRQMGYGYTF
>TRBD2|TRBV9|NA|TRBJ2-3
TGTGCCAGCAGCGTAGCTTCTGCGGGAGCGGATACGCAGTATTTT
CASSVASAGADTQYF
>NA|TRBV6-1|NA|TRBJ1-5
TGTGCCAGCAGTGACGGAGTCCGCGTGAATCAGCCCCAGCATTTT
CASSDGVRVNQPQHF
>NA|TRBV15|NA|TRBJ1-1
TGTGCCACCAGCAGAGTTATACAGACAGAAGCTTTCTTT
CATSRVIQTEAFF
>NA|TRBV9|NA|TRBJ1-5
TGTGCCAGCAGCGTAGATTTCTATCAGCCCCAGCATTTT
CASSVDFYQPQHF
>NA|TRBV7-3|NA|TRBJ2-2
TGTGCCAGCAGCTTAATGGGGCAGGGTAACACCGGGGAGCTGTTTTTT
CASSLMGQGNTGELFF
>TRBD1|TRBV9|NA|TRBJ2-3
TGTGCCAGCAGCCCCGACAGGGGTAGAGATACGCAGTATTTT
CASSPDRGRDTQYF
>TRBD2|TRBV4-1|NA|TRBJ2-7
TGCGCCAGCAGCCCTAGCGGGACTCACTTC
CASSPSGTHF
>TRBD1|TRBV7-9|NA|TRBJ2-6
TGTGCCAGCAGCGCCGGGACAGGGAACTCTGGGGCCAACGTCCTGACTTTC
CASSAGTGNSGANVLTF
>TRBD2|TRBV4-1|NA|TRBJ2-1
TGCGCCAGCAGCCAGACTGGACTAGCGGGAGGGCCCGAGGGTGAGCAGTTCTTC
CASSQTGLAGGPEGEQFF
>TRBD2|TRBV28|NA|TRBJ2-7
TGTGCCAGCAGGTTTAGCGGGAACCCCCTCGAGCAGTACTTC
CASRFSGNPLEQYF
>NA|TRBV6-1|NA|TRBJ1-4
TGTGCCAGCAGTGGAGACGAGGGGGCTAATGAAAAACTGTTTTTT
CASSGDEGANEKLFF
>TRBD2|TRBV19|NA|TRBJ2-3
TGTGCCAGTAGTATAATGTACGGGACTAGCGGGATTGATGATACGCAGTATTTT
CASSIMYGTSGIDDTQYF
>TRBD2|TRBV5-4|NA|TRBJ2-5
TGTGCCAGCAGCTTTCGATATAGCGGGAACCAAGAGACCCAGTACTTC
CASSFRYSGNQETQYF
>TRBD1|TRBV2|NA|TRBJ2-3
TGTGCCACCAGACCGGGACAGGGCACAGATACGCAGTATTTT
CATRPGQGTDTQYF
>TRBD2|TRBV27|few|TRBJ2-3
TGTGCCAGCAGTTCCCGGAGTAGCGGGGGGGCGGATACGCAGTATTTT
CASSSRSSGGADTQYF
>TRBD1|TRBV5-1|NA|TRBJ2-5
TGCGCCAGCAGCTCCGGGACAGGGGGCATCGGAGAGACCCAGTACTTC
CASSSGTGGIGETQYF
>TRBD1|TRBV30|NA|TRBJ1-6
TGTGCCTGGAGTGTCGGCGCGGGACAGGTTCACTTT
CAWSVGAGQVHF
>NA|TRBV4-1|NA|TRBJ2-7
TGCGCCAGCAGCCAAGATCGACAGTACGAGCAGTACTTC
CASSQDRQYEQYF
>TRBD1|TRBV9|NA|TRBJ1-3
TGTGCCAGCAGCGCATACAGGGGGATGAACACCATATATTTT
CASSAYRGMNTIYF
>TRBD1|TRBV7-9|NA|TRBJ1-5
TGTGCCAGCAGCCTTGGGACAGGCTTCGATCAGCCCCAGCATTTT
CASSLGTGFDQPQHF
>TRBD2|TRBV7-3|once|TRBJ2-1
TGTGCCAGCAGCTTAACGGCGGGAGCAACCTACAATGAGCAGTTCTTC
CASSLTAGATYNEQFF
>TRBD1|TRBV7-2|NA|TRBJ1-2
TGTGCCAGCGGGACAGGCCTTGTCCCACAGGGCTACACCTTC
CASGTGLVPQGYTF
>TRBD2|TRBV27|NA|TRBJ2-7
TGTGCCAGCAGTTTCCCCGGGAGGTACGAGCAGTACTTC
CASSFPGRYEQYF